A single sample is the source of the 16 T cell receptor beta chains below, sequenced in a study of cytomegalovirus exposure and HLA in healthy donors. Vbeta (60) and Jbeta (13) primers were used in the PCR. TCRdb keeps only in-frame clones here, not all; method: immunoSEQ multiplex PCR. The sample shows roughly 250,000 clones, under 80% of them seen only once. Specimen: PBMCs. The receptors derive from a female donor in good health and CMV-seronegative.

V gene TRBV7-2 combines with J gene TRBJ2-1; 7 bases agree with TRBD2. The CDR3 extends over 14 amino acids. Per germline, CDR1 SGHTA and CDR2 FQGNSA. Trimming took 2 bases from V and 7 from J; bases not matched to a gene: 5. The CDR3 loop reads CASSLSGMLNEQFF. CDR3 DNA: TGTGCCAGCAGCTTAAGCGGGATGTTGAATGAGCAGTTCTTC.

This chain links TRBV28 with TRBJ1-2; D might be TRBD1 (6 bases). Deletions cut 8 bases from V and 6 bases from J, with 13 bases between. The germline gives CDR1 MDHEN, CDR2 SYDVKM. This CDR3 has 12 amino acids. CDR3 protein: CASESHRDGYTF. As DNA, the CDR3 is TGTGCCAGCGAGTCCCACAGGGATGGCTACACCTTC.

Here the CDR3 reads CASSLGSGRFETQYF. The CDR3 bases are TGTGCCAGCAGCTTAGGTAGCGGGAGGTTCGAGACCCAGTACTTC. The rearrangement links TRBV11-2 to TRBJ2-5; 10 bases agree with TRBD2. CDR3 size: 15 residues. CDR1 SGHAT and CDR2 FQNNGV come from the germline V gene. The trim removed 1 base at V and 5 bases at J, leaving 4 bases unmatched.

Remarks on this clone: At one of its ends the junction is not consistent with the germline gene, which may arise from a read error. The chain is built from TRBV7-9 and TRBJ2-1, with 7 bases that match TRBD1. Germline V gene data show CDR1 as SEHNR and CDR2 as FQNEAQ (reference sequence). The CDR3 runs 13 residues. CDR3: CSSSWDSYNEQFF. The CDR3 DNA is TGTTCCAGCAGCTGGGACAGCTACAATGAGCAGTTCTTC.

The chain joins TRBV11-2 to TRBJ2-1; tentative D call: TRBD1 (6 bases). Trimming shortened V by 5 bases and J by 5 bases, and 10 bases separated the two germline ends. This CDR3 spans 13 amino acids. Germline V lookup: CDR1 SGHAT, CDR2 FQNNGV. CDR3 bases: TGTGCCAGCAGCCTGGACAGACACAATGAGCAGTTCTTC. Translating gives CASSLDRHNEQFF.

The chain is built from TRBV27 and TRBJ2-7; 13 nucleotides agree with TRBD2. Germline CDR1 MNHEY, CDR2 SMNVEV (reference sequence). The V segment lost 8 bases and the J segment 5 bases; nucleotides outside the gene matches: 9. The CDR3 runs to 15 residues. This CDR3 is CASGTSGTSFHEQYF. CDR3 nucleotides: TGTGCCAGCGGGACTAGCGGGACCAGTTTTCACGAGCAGTACTTC.

The V and J genes are TRBV27 and TRBJ2-5, with 8 bases aligning to TRBD2. Matching the DNA end better, TRBJ2-7 makes the J call doubtful. Germline V gene sequence: CDR1 MNHEY, CDR2 SMNVEV (reference sequence). The CDR3 has 14 residues. For the CDR3, the DNA is TGTGCCAGCAGGGGAGCGGGAGTCGAATACGAGCAGTACTTC. It encodes CASRGAGVEYEQYF.

This sequence joins TRBV19 and TRBJ2-7; 7 positions agree with TRBD1. Losses at the gene ends were 6 bases for V and 3 bases for J; bases not matched to a gene: 5. Germline V gives CDR1 LNHDA, CDR2 SQIVND (reference sequence). The CDR3 spans 13 residues. The CDR3 DNA reads as TGTGCCAGTAGCGCCAGGACAGGCTACGAGCAGTACTTC. As protein: CASSARTGYEQYF.

The chain uses TRBV28 and TRBJ1-1, with 8 positions matching TRBD1. The germline V gene has CDR1 MDHEN and CDR2 SYDVKM. This CDR3 has 15 amino acids. With 8 bases clipped from V and 1 base from J, the junction kept 9 bases outside the gene matches. CDR3 residues: CASVYPGTGNTEAFF. The CDR3 DNA is TGTGCCAGCGTCTACCCCGGGACAGGGAACACTGAAGCTTTCTTT.

V usage is TRBV7-7 and J usage is TRBJ2-2; TRBD1 aligns across 7 bases. Germline V CDR1 and CDR2: SSHAT, FNYEAQ (reference sequence). The J segment lost 4 bases and the V segment lost 1 base, leaving 3 bases of the junction unmatched. The CDR3 is 15 amino acids. CDR3 nucleotides: TGTGCCAGCAGCTTAGAGGGACAGTCCACCGGGGAGCTGTTTTTT. Its translation: CASSLEGQSTGELFF.

The chain couples TRBV18 to TRBJ1-6, with D tentatively TRBD1 (5 bases). Germline-derived CDR1 and CDR2 are KGHSH and LQKENI. V lost 2 bases, J lost 4 bases, and 9 bases lay in between. The CDR3 is 15 amino acids. The CDR3 region is CASSPGALYNSPLHF. In DNA form, the CDR3 reads TGTGCCAGCTCACCAGGGGCACTTTATAATTCACCCCTCCACTTT.

V gene TRBV10-2 combines with J gene TRBJ1-1, with no clear D. This CDR3 has 12 amino acids. CDR1 WSHSY and CDR2 SAAADI come from the germline V gene. V was cut by 1 base and J by 7 bases, with 7 bases left in between. CDR3 region: CASSEWAGEAFF. The CDR3 bases are TGCGCCAGCAGTGAGTGGGCCGGTGAAGCTTTCTTT.

This clone has a single count. The CDR3 reads CASTPGLNTNYGYTF. CDR3 coding DNA: TGTGCCAGCACCCCAGGGCTAAATACTAACTATGGCTACACCTTC. The chain couples TRBV6-5 to TRBJ1-2; tentative D call: TRBD1 (5 bases). The CDR3 is 15 residues long. Trimming pared 7 bases from V and 0 bases from J, leaving 15 bases between. Germline V gene data show CDR1 as MNHEY and CDR2 as SVGAGI.

This rearrangement joins TRBV4-2 to TRBJ2-7; no firm D call. Germline loops: CDR1 LGHNA, CDR2 YNFKEQ. V shed 1 base and J shed 4 bases, with 8 bases lying between them. This CDR3 is built from 13 residues. The CDR3 loop is CASSQGTLYEQYF. CDR3 bases: TGTGCCAGCAGCCAAGGAACTCTTTACGAGCAGTACTTC.

The chain couples TRBV2 to TRBJ2-5; no reliable D call. The length of the CDR3 is 12 residues. CDR1 and CDR2 (germline): SNHLY, FYNNEI. The V end lost 3 bases, the J end lost 5 bases, and 7 bases lay between the germline ends. In DNA form, the CDR3 reads TGTGCCAGCAGTGAGCCCAGGGAGACCCAGTACTTC. As protein: CASSEPRETQYF.

In DNA form, the CDR3 reads TGTGCCAGCAGCTTAGATCGAGGGGGCGCCTCTGAAGCTTTCTTT. It specifies CASSLDRGGASEAFF. The chain is built from TRBV11-2 and TRBJ1-1; 7 bases fit TRBD1. The CDR3 contains 15 residues. Germline trimming cut 0 bases from V and 6 bases from J; bases unmatched to any gene: 7. Germline CDR1 and CDR2: SGHAT and FQNNGV.